The entry below describes one T cell receptor beta chain. Its specific antigen is unknown. No much larger clone exists at a distance of one base, and base qualities are not known. These data are taken from a study of cytomegalovirus exposure and HLA in healthy donors (dated by TCRdb to the late 2010s). Looking at the study overall: In an earlier analysis of under 750 of the donors, 250 to 350 Gb of sequence data and roughly 100 million unique TCR beta sequences from about 180 million T cells were reported. An earlier analysis of around 540 of the donors applied high-throughput TCR beta sequencing to assess whether each TCR beta V gene segment acted as functional or pseudogenic. Donor age, sex, ethnicity and CMV serostatus were compiled together with the repertoire data. Approximately 300 gigabases of sequencing data and around 80 million unique TCR sequences made up an early release that covered several hundred HLA-typed donors. Every repertoire in the discovery cohort had been generated on one and the same sequencing platform. HLA typing included class I and class II loci at four-digit resolution. Among the approximately 420 genotyped donors, about 83% belonged to the genetic ancestry cluster associated with self-reported Caucasian donors. In the later analysis, no new phenotypic data were used to find candidate immune exposures; instead, reliance was placed on TCR beta sequences and their occurrence across donors. The study aimed to test whether cataloging public T cell receptors could reveal signatures of past pathogen exposure. A later genetic analysis took genome-wide SNP genotypes for 398 of the 666 donors and used that subset as a discovery cohort. Using immunosequencing, the study profiled T cell repertoires from 550 to 750 subjects and related those repertoires to cytomegalovirus serostatus. The number of typed donors differed by locus: roughly 629-630 for A, B, C, DRB1 and DQB1; 500 to 550 for DQA1; approximately 600 for DPA1; and some 470 for DPB1. In addition to the first cohort of 650 to 800 subjects, a separate validation cohort of 120 different subjects was used. Among some 400 genotyped donors of the cohort, an average of approximately 200,000 unique TCR beta nucleotide sequences was sequenced per donor, of which about 18% were non-productive. Roughly 5 DR-DQ haplotypes were handled as single units for association and clustering because linkage in the cohort was strong. A later analysis re-examined previously published TCR beta repertoires from about 670 donors and added high-resolution HLA genotyping to investigate patterns of TCR occurrence. High-throughput TCR immunosequencing, statistical association of individual TCRs with disease status, and machine learning were combined to predict cytomegalovirus infection status.

Preparation of the library involved the immunoSEQ multiplex PCR assay. For the multiplex PCR, a mixture combining 60 forward primers for TCR Vbeta segments and 13 reverse primers for TCR Jbeta segments was used. A multiplex PCR assay on genomic DNA amplified the CDR3 region of rearranged TCR beta genes. Amplified TCR beta libraries were sequenced as 87-base-pair reads on the Illumina HiSeq System. In the source study's methods: Across the roughly 700 repertoires, a later analysis counted tens of millions of unique TCR beta chains, 9.5 million to 12 million of which were shared by at least two donors. Raw reads were error-corrected and collapsed into unique sequences by a nearest-neighbor algorithm in which closely related sequences were merged to remove PCR and sequencing errors. Alignment of CDR3 sequences to IMGT reference sequences was used to assign V, D and J gene segments. For a sequence to be retained, a match of at least six nucleotides was required to both a V gene segment and a J gene segment. Rearrangements were called productive when the CDR3 lacked stop codons and stayed in frame with V and J; all others were non-productive. Following IMGT convention, CDR3 was defined as the stretch from the second conserved V-encoded cysteine up to the conserved J-encoded phenylalanine. The earlier analysis of about 560 of the donors excluded any sequence lacking an unambiguous match to a single V gene segment. In an earlier analysis of around 590 of the donors, a V segment was called functional when productive rearrangements were above 56.7%, and segregating when the standard deviation between donors exceeded 5%. A statistical classification framework was built to diagnose cytomegalovirus status from the catalog of TCR beta chain sequences. In a later analysis, TCR nucleotide sequences were compared against IMGT/GENE-DB human TR gene sequences so that V and J genes could be assigned. In a later analysis, CDR3 sequences and most-parsimonious VDJ recombination scenarios were assigned using the TCRdist pipeline. In a later analysis, each TCR beta chain was defined by its CDR3 amino acid sequence together with its V-gene family, and reads lacking a unique V-gene family were excluded. In a later analysis, 450 to 600 highly shared, low-generation-probability nucleotide sequences were removed to address suspected cross-contamination and a sequencing artifact. A later analysis calculated a clonal expansion index for each public chain from normalized within-repertoire ranks of inferred template counts. In a later analysis, generation probabilities were computed using a VDJ recombination model fitted to out-of-frame rearrangements, and the results were checked against IGoR. Hypergeometric tests were used in a later analysis to score TCR-TCR, TCR-HLA and TCR-CMV co-occurrence, with a repertoire-size bias correction applied to the TCR pairs. A later analysis estimated false discovery rates by permuting HLA or CMV assignments 20 times. A later analysis grouped co-occurring TCRs with DBSCAN, adding TCRdist sequence similarity when clustering within HLA-allele-positive subsets. For co-occurrence clustering, repertoires with fewer than 30,000 or more than 120,000 public chains were excluded, along with a handful of repertoires with anomalous nucleotide sharing. TCRdb took this table from immuneACCESS and kept in-frame rearrangements with V and J called. Such tables lack part of the clones; where checked against another copy, unresolved V genes explain under half of the gap, and the rest is unexplained. V and J calls and clone size are as listed in that table; D and trimming were resolved from the DNA. Across this sample there are some 240,000 clones, with about nine tenths seen only once. The ten largest account for 1.7% of the sample.

The CDR3, from cysteine to phenylalanine, totals 16 residues. Just the 48-base CDR3 DNA is kept, in frame starting at base 1. The cohort consisted of fewer than 700 healthy bone marrow donors. Cohort members were all nominally healthy when sampled, although unrecorded immune exposures were likely present. The donor was CMV seronegative and belonged to the group of more than 300 seronegative cohort members. A peripheral blood sample was provided by each donor, and peripheral blood mononuclear cells were used for TCR beta sequencing. Genomic DNA extraction from the blood cell samples was performed with the Qiagen DNeasy Blood Extraction Kit. Overall results and qualifications from the work: At a false discovery rate of 0.05, a later analysis linked fewer than 20,000 TCR beta sequences to specific HLA alleles. An association between a missense DCLRE1C variant and V-gene and J-gene trimming of TCR beta chains was found in a later genetic analysis and replicated in an independent cohort. Sequencing depth was assumed to be roughly uniform across donors in the presence/absence analyses, though that assumption may not hold. Because the 87-base-pair reads could not distinguish some IMGT-functional V segments, including TRBV6-2 and TRBV6-3, those segments were excluded. Most CMV-associated TCR beta chains appeared to be HLA-restricted in a later analysis, and the HLA associations seemed to be driven largely by CMV exposure. Several of the top co-occurrence clusters appeared to be linked to parvovirus B19, influenza, CMV and Epstein-Barr virus, according to a later analysis. In a later analysis, TCR association rates were found to vary across HLA loci, with the most associated TCRs seen for DRB1 alleles and the fewest for HLA-C alleles. Most TCR sequences were seen in very few donors, while some public TCRs were found in many individuals. A further reported finding was that TCR beta sequences accurately predicted the HLA-A and HLA-B alleles for most subjects in the first cohort. The authors suggested that the approach could potentially be extended to other disease states and immunological phenotypes. When HLA alleles, especially DR and DQ, strongly co-occurred, TCR associations were difficult to assign to individual alleles. In a later genetic analysis, fewer N-insertions in productive TCRs were reported among donors in an Asian-associated ancestry cluster than the roughly 640-donor mean. Linkage disequilibrium might explain the correlated functional status among segregating V segments, but an unknown experimental factor could not be ruled out. Compared with equally common non-associated chains, HLA-associated TCR beta chains in a later analysis were more clonally expanded and had lower generation probabilities. In both the original and validation cohorts, the classifier was reported to diagnose cytomegalovirus status with high specificity and sensitivity. The earlier analysis of 450 to 700 of the donors excluded roughly 16 rarely observed V segments, including chromosome 9 orphons, because counts were too low. In an earlier analysis of more than 450 of the donors, most TCR beta V segments were observed in productive rearrangements about 90% or about 30% of the time, broadly matching IMGT annotations. Only TCR beta chains were sequenced in this cohort, and the absence of alpha or paired-chain data limited detectable features. Immune exposure information for the cohort was limited to CMV serostatus. A total of about 150 TCR beta chains were listed by the study as associated with cytomegalovirus. A few of the identified cytomegalovirus-associated TCR beta chains were confirmed in vitro to be specific for cytomegalovirus antigens. A cluster of highly shared sequence variants was judged likely to represent a technical artifact of the sequencing pipeline. Because HLA typing was unavailable for some donors at each locus, only the typed subset was used in association tests.

Sequencing was performed on PBMCs. The clonotype was recovered from a girl aged 2-10 years in good health and CMV-seronegative. Recombination linked TRBV21-1 to TRBJ2-2; the D call TRBD1 from the table was never checked on the DNA. TRBV21-1 is marked as a pseudogene. CDR3 loop: CASSKGRTGGTGELFF. Here is the DNA: TGTGCCAGCAGCAAAGGAAGGACAGGGGGCACCGGGGAGCTGTTTTTT.